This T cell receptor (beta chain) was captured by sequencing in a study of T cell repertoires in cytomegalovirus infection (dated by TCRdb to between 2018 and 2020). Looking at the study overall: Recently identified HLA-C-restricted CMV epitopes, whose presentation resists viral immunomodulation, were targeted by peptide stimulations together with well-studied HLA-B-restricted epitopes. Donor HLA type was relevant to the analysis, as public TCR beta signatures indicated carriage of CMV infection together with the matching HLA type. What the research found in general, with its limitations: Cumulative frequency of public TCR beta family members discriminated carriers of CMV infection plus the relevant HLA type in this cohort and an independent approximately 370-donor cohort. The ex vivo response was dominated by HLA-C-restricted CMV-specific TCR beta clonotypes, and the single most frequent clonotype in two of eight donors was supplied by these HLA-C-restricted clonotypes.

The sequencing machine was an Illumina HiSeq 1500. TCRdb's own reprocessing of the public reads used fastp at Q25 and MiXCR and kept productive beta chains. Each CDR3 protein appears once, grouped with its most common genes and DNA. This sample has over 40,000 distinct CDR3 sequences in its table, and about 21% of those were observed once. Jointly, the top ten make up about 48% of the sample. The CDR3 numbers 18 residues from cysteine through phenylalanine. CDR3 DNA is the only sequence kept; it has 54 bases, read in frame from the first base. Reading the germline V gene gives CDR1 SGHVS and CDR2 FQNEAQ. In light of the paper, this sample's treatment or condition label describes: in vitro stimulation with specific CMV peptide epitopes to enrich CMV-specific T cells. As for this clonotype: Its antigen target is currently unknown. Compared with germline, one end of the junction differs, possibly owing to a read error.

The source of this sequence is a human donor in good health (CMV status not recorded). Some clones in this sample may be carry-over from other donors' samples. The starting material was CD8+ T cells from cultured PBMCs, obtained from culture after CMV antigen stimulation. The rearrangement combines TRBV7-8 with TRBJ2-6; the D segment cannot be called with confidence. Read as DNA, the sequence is TGTGCCAGCAGCCCAAACCCTTCAGGATTCTCTCGGGCCAACGTCCCGAATTTC. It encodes CASSPNPSGFSRANVPNF.